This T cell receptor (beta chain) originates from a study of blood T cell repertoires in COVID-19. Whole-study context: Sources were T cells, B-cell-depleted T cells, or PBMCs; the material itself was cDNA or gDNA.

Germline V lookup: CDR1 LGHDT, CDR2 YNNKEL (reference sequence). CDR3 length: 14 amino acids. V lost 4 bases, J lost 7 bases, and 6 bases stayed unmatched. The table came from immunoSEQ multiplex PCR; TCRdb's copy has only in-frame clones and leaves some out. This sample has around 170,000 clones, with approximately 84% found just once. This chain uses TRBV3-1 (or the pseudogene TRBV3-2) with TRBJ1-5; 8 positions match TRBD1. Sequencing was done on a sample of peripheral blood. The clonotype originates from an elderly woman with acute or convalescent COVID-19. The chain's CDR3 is CASSPDRARQPQHF. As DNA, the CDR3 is TGTGCCAGCAGCCCGGACAGGGCTCGGCAGCCCCAGCATTTT.